One TCR beta chain is described in this entry. The sample belongs to a study of blood T cells in healthy people across ages. The CDR3 runs to 14 residues. The germline gives CDR1 SGHRS, CDR2 YFSETQ. With 4 bases removed from V and 8 bases from J, the gap between germline ends came to 18 bases. For the second PCR, which ran for about 7 to 11 cycles, a sample-barcoded 5' primer and a J-beta primer mix were used. TCRdb analysed the 5' RACE reads with MiXCR anew, one entry per CDR3 protein. The sample comprises about 1 million distinct CDR3 sequences, 25% of which are singletons, and around 0.7% rests with the top ten. The data were also submitted as part of a second study, on T cells of mothers and their children. That work states: Similar thymic selection effects on TCR recombination output appear in pairs, both related and unrelated. Slightly higher overlap, not significant, was seen in related mother-child pairs than in unrelated pairs.

This receptor was taken from a girl under 10 years old in good health. This chain connects TRBV5-1 to TRBJ2-5; D not resolved. The sequenced sample consisted of blood. CDR3 nucleotides: TGCGCCAGCAGCGCCGATCAGGTTACCGACACCCAGTACTTC. Translating gives CASSADQVTDTQYF.